This T cell receptor beta chain was sequenced in a study of blood T cell repertoires in COVID-19. Repertoires were generated with immunoSEQ multiplex PCR, while TCRdb's copy carries only in-frame clones and drops some. Altogether approximately 300,000 clones are present, 90% to 95% being singletons, with the ten largest covering about 4%. CDR1 is SGHAT, CDR2 FQNNGV, per germline. Trimming took off 0 bases at V and 10 bases at J, with 16 bases between the two ends. The CDR3 is 16 amino acids. This rearrangement joins TRBV11-2 to TRBJ1-6; D is perhaps TRBD1 (6 bases). The receptor comes from a woman aged 25 to 45 who had been exposed to COVID-19. Sequencing was performed on PBMCs or T cells enriched from blood (not recorded which). In nucleotides, the CDR3 is TGTGCCAGCAGCTTAGATCGCAGGGGCGCCCGGTCACCCCTCCACTTT. Its translation: CASSLDRRGARSPLHF.